Listed below are T cell receptor beta chains from one sample, sequenced in a study of radiotherapy plus CTLA-4 blockade in lung cancer. Profiled with immunoSEQ multiplex PCR; TCRdb holds only in-frame clones, not every one. This sample carries approximately 60,000 clones, roughly 80% of them seen once, and the ten largest clones take roughly 4.7%. Sequenced here: peripheral blood, sampled from a patient treated with radiotherapy plus ipilimumab. The source of these receptors is a human donor with non-small cell lung cancer who had a complete response to radiotherapy plus ipilimumab. Each CDR3 is given with its conserved first and last residue. D genes are given only for firm matches. A row's size may be missing; if present it is once, few, many or a size class.

D: NA; V: TRBV27; J: TRBJ1-2; size: NA; DNA: TGTGCCAGCAGTAAGGGACGGGGCGAGCATGGCTACACCTTC; CDR3: CASSKGRGEHGYTF
D: TRBD1; V: TRBV30; J: TRBJ1-5; size: few; DNA: TGTGCCTGGAGTGCGACAGGGGGCTCCAATCAGCCCCAGCATTTT; CDR3: CAWSATGGSNQPQHF
D: NA; V: TRBV6-6; J: TRBJ2-3; size: NA; DNA: TGTGCCAGCAGTGGGACATTCTTAGTAACAGATACGCAGTATTTT; CDR3: CASSGTFLVTDTQYF
D: NA; V: TRBV12-5; J: TRBJ2-6; size: NA; DNA: TGTGCTAGTGGTTTGGTACGGGAAATCCGCTCTGGGGCCAACGTCCTGACTTTC; CDR3: CASGLVREIRSGANVLTF
D: NA; V: TRBV6-5; J: TRBJ1-2; size: NA; DNA: TGTGCCAGCAGTTTGGACGGCAACTATGGCTACACCTTC; CDR3: CASSLDGNYGYTF
D: NA; V: TRBV19; J: TRBJ2-7; size: NA; DNA: TGTGCCAGCCGAGACGGAGGGAACTCCTACGAGCAGTACTTC; CDR3: CASRDGGNSYEQYF
D: NA; V: TRBV30; J: TRBJ1-3; size: NA; DNA: TGTGCCTGGAGAGGGTTGGGTAGAAACACCATATATTTT; CDR3: CAWRGLGRNTIYF
D: NA; V: TRBV11-3; J: TRBJ1-1; size: NA; DNA: TGTGCCAGCAGCAATACAGGGCCGAACGCTGAAGCTTTCTTT; CDR3: CASSNTGPNAEAFF
D: NA; V: TRBV7-8; J: TRBJ1-2; size: NA; DNA: TGTGCCAGCAGCTTCGGATCAACGGGATTTAGAAAAGGGGTCACCTATGGCTACACCTTC; CDR3: CASSFGSTGFRKGVTYGYTF
D: NA; V: TRBV30; J: TRBJ2-5; size: NA; DNA: TGTGCCTGGAGTGAAGGGGCAGTTGACGAGACCCAGTACTTC; CDR3: CAWSEGAVDETQYF
D: TRBD1; V: TRBV5-1; J: TRBJ1-2; size: NA; DNA: TGCGCCAGCAGCCCCGGGACAGGGGGCAACTATGGCTACACCTTC; CDR3: CASSPGTGGNYGYTF
D: TRBD2; V: TRBV7-2; J: TRBJ2-3; size: NA; DNA: TGTGCCAGCAGCCTGGGACTAGCGACAGATACGCAGTATTTT; CDR3: CASSLGLATDTQYF
D: NA; V: TRBV19; J: TRBJ1-2; size: once; DNA: TGTGCCAGTAGTATAGGGGCAGGGAACGGCTACACCTTC; CDR3: CASSIGAGNGYTF
D: NA; V: TRBV15; J: TRBJ2-3; size: few; DNA: TGTGCCACCAGCAGCTCGGACAGCACAGATACGCAGTATTTT; CDR3: CATSSSDSTDTQYF
D: TRBD1; V: TRBV7-9; J: TRBJ1-5; size: NA; DNA: TGTGCCAGCAGCTTAACTACAGGGGATCAGCCCCAGCATTTT; CDR3: CASSLTTGDQPQHF
D: NA; V: TRBV10-3; J: TRBJ2-2; size: once; DNA: TGTGCCATCAGTGGGGGAGAGAACACCGGGGAGCTGTTTTTT; CDR3: CAISGGENTGELFF
D: NA; V: TRBV30; J: TRBJ2-4; size: once; DNA: TGTGCCTGGGGGGGTATAACTTTGACCAAAAACATTCAGTACTTC; CDR3: CAWGGITLTKNIQYF
D: NA; V: TRBV29-1; J: TRBJ2-1; size: NA; DNA: TGCAGCGTTTCGTCAGGGATTGAGCAGTTCTTC; CDR3: CSVSSGIEQFF
D: NA; V: TRBV4-1; J: TRBJ2-1; size: few; DNA: TGCGCCAGCAGCCAAGTTCTGTACAATGAGCAGTTCTTC; CDR3: CASSQVLYNEQFF
D: NA; V: TRBV9; J: TRBJ2-6; size: NA; DNA: TGTGCCAGCAGCGCCTCCACTGGGGCCAACGTCCTGACTTTC; CDR3: CASSASTGANVLTF
D: NA; V: TRBV6-1; J: TRBJ2-5; size: once; DNA: TGTGCCAGCAGTGAAACGCGGGAAGAGACCCAGTACTTC; CDR3: CASSETREETQYF
D: NA; V: TRBV4-3; J: TRBJ1-1; size: few; DNA: TGCGCCAGCAGCCAAGCCTGGGTGGTGGACACTGAAGCTTTCTTT; CDR3: CASSQAWVVDTEAFF
D: TRBD1; V: TRBV11-2; J: TRBJ1-1; size: NA; DNA: TGTGCCAGCAGCTTATTCGTTCGGGACAGGGCCACTGAAGCTTTCTTT; CDR3: CASSLFVRDRATEAFF
D: NA; V: TRBV30; J: TRBJ1-5; size: NA; DNA: TGTGCCTGGAGCGGACTTCGAGGGAATCAGCCCCAGCATTTT; CDR3: CAWSGLRGNQPQHF
D: NA; V: TRBV7-9; J: TRBJ2-6; size: NA; DNA: TGTGCCAGCAGCCCCAACTCTGGGGCCAACGTCCTGACTTTC; CDR3: CASSPNSGANVLTF
D: TRBD1; V: TRBV14; J: TRBJ2-6; size: NA; DNA: TGTGCCAGCAGCCAAGATGCAGGGACAGTTTTCTCTGGGGCCAACGTCCTGACTTTC; CDR3: CASSQDAGTVFSGANVLTF
D: NA; V: TRBV6-5; J: TRBJ2-3; size: NA; DNA: TGTGCCAGTAGATGGGGGGCCTTGGGTACGCAGTATTTT; CDR3: CASRWGALGTQYF
D: TRBD1; V: TRBV11-2; J: TRBJ1-1; size: NA; DNA: TGTGCCAGCACCCCCGAGGGGACAGCCTCGGAAGCTTTCTTT; CDR3: CASTPEGTASEAFF
D: NA; V: TRBV18; J: TRBJ1-2; size: NA; DNA: TGTGCCAGTACCCCAGGGTACGGAAACTATGGCTACACCTTC; CDR3: CASTPGYGNYGYTF
D: NA; V: TRBV11-2; J: TRBJ1-3; size: NA; DNA: TGTGCCAGCAGCTTAGATTGGGGAAACACCATATATTTT; CDR3: CASSLDWGNTIYF
D: TRBD1; V: TRBV7-9; J: TRBJ1-5; size: NA; DNA: TGTGCCAGCAGCTTAGGGACAGGACGGGGTCAGCCCCAGCATTTT; CDR3: CASSLGTGRGQPQHF
D: TRBD2; V: TRBV5-4; J: TRBJ2-3; size: NA; DNA: TGTGCCAGCAGCTTGGAGCGGGAGGGACCTTCTAGCACAGATACGCAGTATTTT; CDR3: CASSLEREGPSSTDTQYF
D: NA; V: TRBV28; J: TRBJ1-5; size: NA; DNA: TGTGCCAGCAGTGGGGGGCGAACCGTTAGCAATCAGCCCCAGCATTTT; CDR3: CASSGGRTVSNQPQHF
D: NA; V: TRBV27; J: TRBJ2-6; size: NA; DNA: TGTGCCAGCAGTTCGTACCTTACTAACTCTGGGGCCAACGTCCTGACTTTC; CDR3: CASSSYLTNSGANVLTF
D: TRBD2; V: TRBV9; J: TRBJ2-1; size: NA; DNA: TGTGCCAGCAGCGTAAGAGGGAGCGGGAGCTCCTACAATGAGCAGTTCTTC; CDR3: CASSVRGSGSSYNEQFF
D: TRBD1; V: TRBV29-1; J: TRBJ1-1; size: NA; DNA: TGCAGCGTCCGCGAGCCGACAGGGAATGAAGCTTTCTTT; CDR3: CSVREPTGNEAFF